This T cell receptor (beta chain) was found in a study of T cells expressing NK-cell markers. Study-level information: CD3+CD56+NKG2C+, CD3+CD56+NKG2C- and CD3+CD56-NKG2C+ T cells, once sorted, supplied the TCR beta repertoires. General study points: Uncertainty persisted over the HCMV specificity of expanded NKG2C+ T cell clones.

TCRdb re-called the 5' RACE reads, yielding one record per CDR3 amino acid sequence without DNA. The ten top clones account for around 35%, within a sample of some 140,000 distinct CDR3 sequences. The CDR3 is made up of 16 amino acids. As to this clonotype: Its antigen is unidentified.

The TCR sequence derives from a woman in her fifties or sixties in good health. The chain is built from TRBV12-3 or TRBV12-4 and TRBJ2-1. The sequenced sample was blood T cells: a sorted CD56 or NKG2C T cell subset, CD4+ or CD8+ T cells, or bulk PBMC T cells (not recorded which). This chain's CDR3 is CASSSIVDKYYNEQFF.